This is a list of T cell receptor beta chains from one sample in a study of identical twins. TCRdb called the 5' RACE reads again in MiXCR, with one record for every CDR3 protein. This sample has around 530,000 distinct CDR3 sequences, with around 15% found just once. In addition, the sample was reused for a study of yellow fever vaccine responses in identical twins.

The material sequenced was CD4+ T cells sorted from blood. These receptors all come from a woman aged 18-30 years in good health. CDR3s include the opening cysteine and the closing phenylalanine or tryptophan. Each record gives: D gene, V gene, clone size, J gene, CDR3 protein, CDR3 DNA. D genes are given only for firm matches. The listing skips clone size in some rows; elsewhere it reads once, few, many or a size class.

>TRBD1|TRBV7-9|few|TRBJ2-7
CASSPPGQGLNEQYF
TGTGCCAGCAGCCCACCCGGACAGGGGTTAAACGAGCAGTACTTC
>TRBD2|TRBV7-9|.|TRBJ2-5
CASSSGTSGSETQYF
TGTGCCAGCAGCTCTGGGACTAGCGGGAGTGAGACCCAGTACTTC
>.|TRBV29-1|.|TRBJ2-7
CSVVSGYEQYF
TGCAGCGTTGTCAGCGGCTACGAGCAGTACTTC
>TRBD2|TRBV5-1|few|TRBJ2-1
CASSLVVTSLVNEQFF
TGCGCCAGCAGCTTGGTTGTGACTAGCCTGGTCAATGAGCAGTTCTTC
>.|TRBV29-1|.|TRBJ2-1
CSVDGWDGQFF
TGCAGCGTTGATGGTTGGGACGGGCAGTTCTTC
>TRBD2|TRBV4-2|.|TRBJ2-1
CASSQDGGLAAYNEQFF
TGTGCCAGCAGCCAAGATGGGGGACTAGCGGCCTACAATGAGCAGTTCTTC
>TRBD1|TRBV14|.|TRBJ1-2
CASSPTGFGYTF
TGTGCCAGCAGCCCGACAGGGTTCGGCTACACCTTC
>TRBD2|TRBV7-6|.|TRBJ2-2
CASSAKSGLPDTGELFF
TGTGCCAGCAGCGCAAAGTCGGGACTACCGGACACCGGGGAGCTGTTTTTT
>TRBD1|TRBV27|.|TRBJ1-5
CASSFLGTDFNSNQPQHF
TGTGCCAGCAGTTTCCTCGGGACAGATTTCAATAGCAATCAGCCCCAGCATTTT
>.|TRBV7-9|many|TRBJ2-2
CASSLEATTGYPGELFF
TGTGCCAGCAGCTTAGAAGCGACTACCGGGTACCCCGGGGAGCTGTTTTTT
>TRBD2|TRBV29-1|.|TRBJ2-5
CSVERGGQLETQYF
TGCAGCGTTGAACGGGGGGGCCAACTAGAGACCCAGTACTTC
>.|TRBV6-5|.|TRBJ1-1
CASNRNSEAFF
TGTGCCAGCAATCGGAATAGTGAAGCTTTCTTT
>.|TRBV6-5|.|TRBJ2-4
CASSYSLSVGKNIQYF
TGTGCCAGCAGTTACTCGTTAAGCGTGGGCAAAAACATTCAGTACTTC
>.|TRBV20-1|.|TRBJ2-3
CSAPSHTDTQYF
TGCAGTGCTCCGTCGCACACAGATACGCAGTATTTT
>TRBD2|TRBV3-1|.|TRBJ2-5
CASSQSGGAGETQYF
TGTGCCAGCAGCCAAAGCGGGGGGGCCGGGGAGACCCAGTACTTC
>.|TRBV7-8|.|TRBJ1-5
CASGEGRAQPQHF
TGTGCCAGCGGGGAGGGGCGGGCTCAGCCCCAGCATTTT
>TRBD1|TRBV5-1|.|TRBJ2-1
CASSLAGTATYNEQFF
TGCGCCAGCAGCTTGGCAGGGACAGCAACCTACAATGAGCAGTTCTTC
>.|TRBV20-1|.|TRBJ1-5
CSAASGSNQPQHF
TGCAGTGCTGCGTCGGGGAGCAATCAGCCCCAGCATTTT
>.|TRBV27|.|TRBJ1-5
CASKLIGGREGNQPQHF
TGTGCCAGCAAACTAATTGGGGGGCGGGAGGGCAATCAGCCCCAGCATTTT
>TRBD1|TRBV19|.|TRBJ1-1
CASSIGGQVNTEAFF
TGTGCCAGTAGTATAGGGGGACAGGTGAACACTGAAGCTTTCTTT
>TRBD2|TRBV2|few|TRBJ2-7
CASRLAGVSYEQYF
TGTGCCAGCAGGTTAGCGGGCGTATCCTACGAGCAGTACTTC
>.|TRBV6-5|.|TRBJ2-5
CASSFGTPYQETQYF
TGTGCCAGCAGTTTCGGGACACCGTACCAAGAGACCCAGTACTTC
>.|TRBV11-2|.|TRBJ2-2
CASSLIREEELFF
TGTGCCAGCAGCTTAATCAGGGAGGAGGAGCTGTTTTTT